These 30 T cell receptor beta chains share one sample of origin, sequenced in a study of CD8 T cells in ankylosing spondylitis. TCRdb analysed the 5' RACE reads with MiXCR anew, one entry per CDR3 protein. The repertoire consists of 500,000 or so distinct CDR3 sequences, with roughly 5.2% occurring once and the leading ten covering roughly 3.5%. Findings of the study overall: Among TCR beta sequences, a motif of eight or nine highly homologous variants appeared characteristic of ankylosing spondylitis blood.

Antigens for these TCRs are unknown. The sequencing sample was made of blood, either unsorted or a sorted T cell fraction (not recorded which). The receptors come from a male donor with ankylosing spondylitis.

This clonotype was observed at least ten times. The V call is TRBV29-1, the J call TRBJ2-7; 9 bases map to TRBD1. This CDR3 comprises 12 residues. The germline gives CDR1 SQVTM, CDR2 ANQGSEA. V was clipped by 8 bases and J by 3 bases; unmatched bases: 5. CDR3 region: CSFRDRDYEQYF. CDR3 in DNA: TGCAGCTTCCGGGACAGGGACTACGAGCAGTACTTC.

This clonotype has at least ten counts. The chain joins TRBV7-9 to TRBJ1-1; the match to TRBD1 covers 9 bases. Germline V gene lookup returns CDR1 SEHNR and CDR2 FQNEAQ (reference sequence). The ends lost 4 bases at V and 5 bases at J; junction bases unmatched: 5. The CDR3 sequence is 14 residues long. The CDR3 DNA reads TGTGCCAGCAGCTCGGGACAGGGAGCGACTGAAGCTTTCTTT. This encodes CASSSGQGATEAFF.

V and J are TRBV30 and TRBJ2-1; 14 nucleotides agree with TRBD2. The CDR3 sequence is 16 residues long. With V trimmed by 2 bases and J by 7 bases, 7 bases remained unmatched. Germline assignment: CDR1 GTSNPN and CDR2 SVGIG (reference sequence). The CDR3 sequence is CAWSSKGLAGVNEQFF. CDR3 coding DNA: TGTGCCTGGAGTTCCAAGGGACTAGCGGGGGTTAATGAGCAGTTCTTC.

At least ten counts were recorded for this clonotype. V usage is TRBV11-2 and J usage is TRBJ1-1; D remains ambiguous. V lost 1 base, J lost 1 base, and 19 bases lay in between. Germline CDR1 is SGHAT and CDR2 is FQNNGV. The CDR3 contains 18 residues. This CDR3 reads CASSLGWGGGKSNTEAFF. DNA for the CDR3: TGTGCCAGCAGCTTAGGATGGGGAGGAGGCAAGTCGAACACTGAAGCTTTCTTT.

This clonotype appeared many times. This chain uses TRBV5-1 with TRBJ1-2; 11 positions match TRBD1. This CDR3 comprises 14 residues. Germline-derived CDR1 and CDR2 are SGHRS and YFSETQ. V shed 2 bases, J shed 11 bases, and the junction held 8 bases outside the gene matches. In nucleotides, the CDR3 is TGCGCCAGCAGCTTAGGACAGGGGGCAGATGATTACACCTTC. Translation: CASSLGQGADDYTF. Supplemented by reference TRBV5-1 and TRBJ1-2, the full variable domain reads KAGVTQTPRYLIKTRGQQVTLSCSPISGHRSVSWYQQTPGQGLQFLFEYFSETQRNKGNFPGRFSGRQFSNSRSEMNVSTLELGDSALYLCASSLGQGADDYTFGSGTRLTVV.

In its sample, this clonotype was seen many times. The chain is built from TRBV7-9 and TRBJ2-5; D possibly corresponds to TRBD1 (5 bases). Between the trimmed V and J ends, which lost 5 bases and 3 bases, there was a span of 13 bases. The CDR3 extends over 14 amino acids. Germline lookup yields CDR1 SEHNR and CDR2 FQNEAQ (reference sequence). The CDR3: CASSPPGAKETQYF. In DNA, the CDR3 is TGTGCCAGCAGCCCCCCTGGGGCGAAAGAGACCCAGTACTTC.

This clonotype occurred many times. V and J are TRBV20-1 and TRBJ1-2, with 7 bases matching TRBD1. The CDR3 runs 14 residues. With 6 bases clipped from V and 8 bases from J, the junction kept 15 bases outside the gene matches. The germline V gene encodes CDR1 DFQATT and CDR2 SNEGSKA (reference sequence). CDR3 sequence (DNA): TGCAGTGCCCCGAGTATCGACAGGGCTCAAGGCTACACCTTC. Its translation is CSAPSIDRAQGYTF.

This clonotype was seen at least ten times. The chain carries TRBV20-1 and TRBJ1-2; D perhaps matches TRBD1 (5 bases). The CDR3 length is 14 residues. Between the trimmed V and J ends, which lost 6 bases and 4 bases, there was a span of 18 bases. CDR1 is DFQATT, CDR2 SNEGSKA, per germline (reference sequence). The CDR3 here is CSATQSGRPYGYTF. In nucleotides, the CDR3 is TGCAGTGCGACACAATCGGGACGGCCCTATGGCTACACCTTC.

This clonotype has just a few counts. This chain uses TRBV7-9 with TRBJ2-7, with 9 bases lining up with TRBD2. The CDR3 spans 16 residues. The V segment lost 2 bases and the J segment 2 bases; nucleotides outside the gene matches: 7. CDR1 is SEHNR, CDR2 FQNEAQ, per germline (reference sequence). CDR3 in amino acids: CASSLLSSGAPYEQYF. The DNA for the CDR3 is TGTGCCAGCAGCTTACTCTCTAGCGGGGCCCCCTACGAGCAGTACTTC. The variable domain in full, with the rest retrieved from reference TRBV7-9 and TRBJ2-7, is DTGVSQNPRHKITKRGQNVTFRCDPISEHNRLYWYRQTLGQGPEFLTYFQNEAQLEKSRLLSDRFSAERPKGSFSTLEIQRTEQGDSAMYLCASSLLSSGAPYEQYFGPGTRLTVT.

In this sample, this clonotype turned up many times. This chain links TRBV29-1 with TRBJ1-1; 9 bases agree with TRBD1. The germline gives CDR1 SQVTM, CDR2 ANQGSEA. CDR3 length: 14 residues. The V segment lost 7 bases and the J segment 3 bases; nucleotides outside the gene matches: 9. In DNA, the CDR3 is TGCAGCGCGGACAGGGGATTGAAGGACACTGAAGCTTTCTTT. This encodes CSADRGLKDTEAFF.

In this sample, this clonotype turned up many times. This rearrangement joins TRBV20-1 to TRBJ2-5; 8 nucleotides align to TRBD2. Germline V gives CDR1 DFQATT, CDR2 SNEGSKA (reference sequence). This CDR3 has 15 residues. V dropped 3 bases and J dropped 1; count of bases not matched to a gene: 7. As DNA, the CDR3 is TGCAGTGCTAGTACTAGCGGAGCAACCCAAGAGACCCAGTACTTC. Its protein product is CSASTSGATQETQYF.

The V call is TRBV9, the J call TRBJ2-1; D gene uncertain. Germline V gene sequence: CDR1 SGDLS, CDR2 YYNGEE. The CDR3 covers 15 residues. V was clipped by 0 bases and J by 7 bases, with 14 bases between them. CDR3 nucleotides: TGTGCCAGCAGCGTAGGGTCATGGGGTCGGAATGAGCAGTTCTTC. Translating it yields CASSVGSWGRNEQFF. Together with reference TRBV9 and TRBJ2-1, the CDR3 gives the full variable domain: DSGVTQTPKHLITATGQRVTLRCSPRSGDLSVYWYQQSLDQGLQFLIQYYNGEERAKGNILERFSAQQFPDLHSELNLSSLELGDSALYFCASSVGSWGRNEQFFGPGTRLTVL.

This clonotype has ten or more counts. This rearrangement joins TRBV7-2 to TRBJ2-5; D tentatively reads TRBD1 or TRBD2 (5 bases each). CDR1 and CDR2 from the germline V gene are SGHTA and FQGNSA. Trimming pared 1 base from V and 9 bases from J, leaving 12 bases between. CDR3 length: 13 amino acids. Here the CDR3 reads CASSLVGGAAQYF. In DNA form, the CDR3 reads TGTGCCAGCAGCTTAGTTGGGGGAGCGGCCCAGTACTTC. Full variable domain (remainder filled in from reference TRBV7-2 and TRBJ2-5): GAGVSQSPSNKVTEKGKDVELRCDPISGHTALYWYRQSLGQGLEFLIYFQGNSAPDKSGLPSDRFSAERTGGSVSTLTIQRTQQEDSAVYLCASSLVGGAAQYFGPGTRLLVL.

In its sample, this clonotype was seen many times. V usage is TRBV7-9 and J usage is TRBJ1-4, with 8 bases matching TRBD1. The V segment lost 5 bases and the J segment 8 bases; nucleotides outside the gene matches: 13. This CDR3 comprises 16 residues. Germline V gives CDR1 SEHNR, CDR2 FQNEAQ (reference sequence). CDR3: CASSHLTGVGVEKLFF. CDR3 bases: TGTGCCAGCAGCCACCTGACAGGGGTGGGTGTCGAAAAACTGTTTTTT.

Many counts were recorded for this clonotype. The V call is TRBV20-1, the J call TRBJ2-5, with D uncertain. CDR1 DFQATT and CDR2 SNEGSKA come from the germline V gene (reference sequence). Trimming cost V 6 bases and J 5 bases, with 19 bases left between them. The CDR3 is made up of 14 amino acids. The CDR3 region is CSAIVAAALETQYF. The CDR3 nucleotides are TGCAGTGCGATAGTCGCGGCGGCTCTTGAGACCCAGTACTTC.

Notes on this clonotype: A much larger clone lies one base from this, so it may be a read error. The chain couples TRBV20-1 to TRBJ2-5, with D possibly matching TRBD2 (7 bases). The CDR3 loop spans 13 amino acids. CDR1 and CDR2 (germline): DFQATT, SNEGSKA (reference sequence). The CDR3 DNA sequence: TGCTGTGCTGTTACTAGGGGGGGGGAGACCCAGTACTTC. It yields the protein CCAVTRGGETQYF.

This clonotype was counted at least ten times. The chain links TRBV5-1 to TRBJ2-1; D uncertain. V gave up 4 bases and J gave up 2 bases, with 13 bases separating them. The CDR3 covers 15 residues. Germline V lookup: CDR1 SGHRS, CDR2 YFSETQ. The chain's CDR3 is CASSPGAVTYNEQFF. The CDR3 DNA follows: TGCGCCAGCAGCCCAGGTGCGGTGACCTACAATGAGCAGTTCTTC. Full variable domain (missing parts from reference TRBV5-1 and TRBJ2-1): KAGVTQTPRYLIKTRGQQVTLSCSPISGHRSVSWYQQTPGQGLQFLFEYFSETQRNKGNFPGRFSGRQFSNSRSEMNVSTLELGDSALYLCASSPGAVTYNEQFFGPGTRLTVL.

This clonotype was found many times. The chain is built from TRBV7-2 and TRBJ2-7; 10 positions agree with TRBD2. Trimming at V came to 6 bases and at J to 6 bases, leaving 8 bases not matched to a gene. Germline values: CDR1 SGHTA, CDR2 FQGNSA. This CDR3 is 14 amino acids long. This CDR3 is CASRRSGLALEQYF. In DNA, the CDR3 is TGTGCCAGCAGGAGATCGGGACTAGCGCTCGAGCAGTACTTC.

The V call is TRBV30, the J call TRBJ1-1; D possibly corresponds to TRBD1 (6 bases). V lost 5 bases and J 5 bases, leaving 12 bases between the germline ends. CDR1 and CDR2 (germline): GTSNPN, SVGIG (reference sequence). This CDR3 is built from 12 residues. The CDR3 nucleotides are TGTGCCTGGTGTAGGGGGGCAACTGAAGCTTTCTTT. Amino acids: CAWCRGATEAFF.

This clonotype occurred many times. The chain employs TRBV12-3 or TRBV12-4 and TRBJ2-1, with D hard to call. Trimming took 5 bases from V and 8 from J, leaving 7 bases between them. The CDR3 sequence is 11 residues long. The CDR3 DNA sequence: TGTGCCAGCAGTCTGGTAGATGAGCAGTTCTTC. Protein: CASSLVDEQFF.

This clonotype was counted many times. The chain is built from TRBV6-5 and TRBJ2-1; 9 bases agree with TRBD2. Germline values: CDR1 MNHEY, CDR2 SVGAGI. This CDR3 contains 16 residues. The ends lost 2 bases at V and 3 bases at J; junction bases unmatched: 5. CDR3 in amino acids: CASSYAAGGYYNEQFF. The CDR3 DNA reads TGTGCCAGCAGTTACGCAGCGGGGGGATACTACAATGAGCAGTTCTTC.

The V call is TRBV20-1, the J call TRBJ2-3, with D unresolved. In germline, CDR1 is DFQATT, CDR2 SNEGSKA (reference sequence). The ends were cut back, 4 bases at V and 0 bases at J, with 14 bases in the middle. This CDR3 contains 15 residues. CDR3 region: CSATPVEGSTDTQYF. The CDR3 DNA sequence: TGCAGTGCTACCCCCGTCGAAGGGAGCACAGATACGCAGTATTTT.

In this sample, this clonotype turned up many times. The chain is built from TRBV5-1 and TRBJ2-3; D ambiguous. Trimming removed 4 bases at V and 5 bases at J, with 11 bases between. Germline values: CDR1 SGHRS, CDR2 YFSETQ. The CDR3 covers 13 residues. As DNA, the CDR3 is TGCGCCAGCAGCCTCTCTACGGGAGATACGCAGTATTTT. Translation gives CASSLSTGDTQYF.

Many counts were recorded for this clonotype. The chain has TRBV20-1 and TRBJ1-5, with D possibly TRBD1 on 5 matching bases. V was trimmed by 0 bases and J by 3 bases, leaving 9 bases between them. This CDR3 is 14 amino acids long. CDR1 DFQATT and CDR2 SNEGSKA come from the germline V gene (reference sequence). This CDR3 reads CSARDQGSNQPQHF. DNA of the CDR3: TGCAGTGCTAGAGATCAGGGCTCCAATCAGCCCCAGCATTTT.

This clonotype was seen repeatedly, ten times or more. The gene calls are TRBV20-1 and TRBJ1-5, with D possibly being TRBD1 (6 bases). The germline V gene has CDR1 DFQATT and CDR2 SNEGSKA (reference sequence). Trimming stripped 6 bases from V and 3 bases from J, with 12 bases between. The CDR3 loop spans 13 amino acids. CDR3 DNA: TGCAGTGCCCAAGACAGGTCCAATCAGCCCCAGCATTTT. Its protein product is CSAQDRSNQPQHF.

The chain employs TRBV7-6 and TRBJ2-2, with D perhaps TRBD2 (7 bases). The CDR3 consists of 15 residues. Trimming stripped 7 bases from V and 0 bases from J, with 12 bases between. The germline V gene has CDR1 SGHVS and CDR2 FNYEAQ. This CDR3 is CASTRGAANTGELFF. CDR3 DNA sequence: TGTGCCAGCACCCGGGGGGCAGCGAACACCGGGGAGCTGTTTTTT.

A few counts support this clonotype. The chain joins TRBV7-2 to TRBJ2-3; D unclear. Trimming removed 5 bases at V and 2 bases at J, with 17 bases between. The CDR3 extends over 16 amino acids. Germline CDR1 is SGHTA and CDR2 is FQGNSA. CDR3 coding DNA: TGTGCCAGCAGCCCATCCGCCTACTCGACCACAGATACGCAGTATTTT. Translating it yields CASSPSAYSTTDTQYF.

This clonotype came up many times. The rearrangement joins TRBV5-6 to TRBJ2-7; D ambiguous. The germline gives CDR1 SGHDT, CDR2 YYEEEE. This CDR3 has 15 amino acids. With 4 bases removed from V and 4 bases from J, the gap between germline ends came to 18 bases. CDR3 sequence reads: CASSRMGSPPYEQYF. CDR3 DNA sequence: TGTGCCAGCAGCAGAATGGGGTCGCCTCCGTACGAGCAGTACTTC.

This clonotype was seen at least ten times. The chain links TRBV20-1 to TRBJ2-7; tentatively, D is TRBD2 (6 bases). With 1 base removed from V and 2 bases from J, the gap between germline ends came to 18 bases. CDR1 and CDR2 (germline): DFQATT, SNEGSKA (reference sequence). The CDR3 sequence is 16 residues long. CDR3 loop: CSARGDGWEDPYEQYF. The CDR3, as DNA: TGCAGTGCTAGAGGGGACGGCTGGGAGGACCCCTACGAGCAGTACTTC.

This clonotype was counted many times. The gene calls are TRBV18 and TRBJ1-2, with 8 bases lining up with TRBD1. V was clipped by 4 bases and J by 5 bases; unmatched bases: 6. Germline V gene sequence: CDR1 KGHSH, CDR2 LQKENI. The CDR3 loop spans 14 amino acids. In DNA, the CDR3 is TGTGCCAGCTCACTGCAGGGGGCAGAGTATGGCTACACCTTC. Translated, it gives CASSLQGAEYGYTF.